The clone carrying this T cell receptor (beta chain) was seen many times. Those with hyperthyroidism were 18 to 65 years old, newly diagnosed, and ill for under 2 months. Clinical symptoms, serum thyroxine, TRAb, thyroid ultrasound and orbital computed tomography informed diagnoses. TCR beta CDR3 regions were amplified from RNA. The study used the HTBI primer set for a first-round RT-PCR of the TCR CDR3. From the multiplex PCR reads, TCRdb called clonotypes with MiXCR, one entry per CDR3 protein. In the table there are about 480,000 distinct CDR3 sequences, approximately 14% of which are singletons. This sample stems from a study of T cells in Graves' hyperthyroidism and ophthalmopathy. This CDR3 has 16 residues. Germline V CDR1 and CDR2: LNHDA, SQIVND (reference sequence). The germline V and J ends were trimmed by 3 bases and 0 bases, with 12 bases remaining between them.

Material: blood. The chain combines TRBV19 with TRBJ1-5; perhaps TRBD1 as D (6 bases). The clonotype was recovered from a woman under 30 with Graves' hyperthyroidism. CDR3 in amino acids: CASSIPSRGSNQPQHF. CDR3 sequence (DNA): TGTGCCAGTAGTATCCCCAGCAGGGGTAGCAATCAGCCCCAGCATTTT.